One and the same sample provided the 25 T cell receptor beta chains below, sequenced in a study of vaccination effects on CD4 cells after COVID-19. ViraFEST assay sequencing came after antigen-specific CD4+ T cells were expanded with viral peptide pools. The culture ran for 10 days before CD4+ T cells were isolated. The person was diagnosed with PCR-confirmed SARS-CoV-2 infection between March and December 2020. Some clones are missing from TCRdb's copy, which holds only in-frame ones; the method was immunoSEQ multiplex PCR. Of 20,000 to 25,000 clones in the sample, around 74% were seen once. No antigen has been assigned to these receptors. The sequenced sample was CD4+ T cells from PBMCs cultured with a peptide pool, obtained before COVID-19 vaccination. Source of these receptors: a human donor who had a prior SARS-CoV-2 infection.

This sequence joins TRBV30 and TRBJ2-7, with TRBD1 matching over 10 bases. V shed 4 bases, J shed 6 bases, and the junction held 15 bases outside the gene matches. Germline loops: CDR1 GTSNPN, CDR2 SVGIG (reference sequence). The CDR3 is 16 amino acids. CDR3 sequence reads: CAWNRDRGLLRGEQYF. The CDR3 DNA reads as TGTGCCTGGAACCGGGACAGGGGTTTACTACGGGGCGAGCAGTACTTC.

The chain employs TRBV7-2 and TRBJ1-4; possibly TRBD1 for D (6 bases). Trimming took off 1 base at V and 4 bases at J, with 13 bases between the two ends. The CDR3 runs to 16 residues. The V gene's germline CDR1 is SGHTA and CDR2 FQGNSA. The CDR3 protein is CASSLVGGSLNEKLFF. The CDR3 region has the DNA TGTGCCAGCAGCTTAGTGGGGGGCAGTCTTAATGAAAAACTGTTTTTT.

The chain combines TRBV5-1 with TRBJ2-5; no definite D call. This CDR3 contains 14 residues. V was pared by 1 base and J by 0 bases, with 7 bases between. CDR1 SGHRS and CDR2 YFSETQ come from the germline V gene. CDR3 region: CASSLLTYQETQYF. The CDR3 DNA reads as TGCGCCAGCAGCTTGCTGACATACCAAGAGACCCAGTACTTC.

The J gene is TRBJ1-2, the V gene TRBV30; 7 bases map to TRBD1. In germline, CDR1 is GTSNPN, CDR2 SVGIG (reference sequence). Trimming removed 3 bases from V and 1 base from J; junction bases left unmatched: 11. CDR3 length equals 16 residues. CDR3 nucleotide sequence: TGTGCCTGGAGCGAAAGACAGGGAGCACTTAACTATGGCTACACCTTC. It translates to CAWSERQGALNYGYTF.

V and J are TRBV2 and TRBJ1-2, with D possibly matching TRBD1 (6 bases). CDR3 length equals 13 residues. The V gene's germline CDR1 is SNHLY and CDR2 FYNNEI. Trimming pared 7 bases from V and 4 bases from J, leaving 13 bases between. CDR3 residues: CASTADRPYGYTF. The DNA of the CDR3 is TGTGCCAGCACCGCAGACAGGCCCTATGGCTACACCTTC.

This rearrangement joins TRBV20-1 to TRBJ2-1; D gene uncertain. CDR3 length: 12 residues. V lost 3 bases and J 12 bases, leaving 15 bases between the germline ends. Germline V gene sequence: CDR1 DFQATT, CDR2 SNEGSKA (reference sequence). DNA for the CDR3: TGCAGTGCTAGTGAGGCAGAGAGGAGGCAGTTCTTC. Protein: CSASEAERRQFF.

V and J are TRBV9 and TRBJ2-2; 8 positions agree with TRBD1. The germline CDR1 and CDR2 sequences are SGDLS and YYNGEE. The CDR3 covers 14 residues. J lost 4 bases, V lost 3 bases, and 2 bases had no gene match. CDR3 in amino acids: CASSADRGTGELFF. The CDR3 DNA is TGTGCCAGCAGCGCCGACAGGGGCACCGGGGAGCTGTTTTTT.

V usage is TRBV9 and J usage is TRBJ2-1; no clear D gene. CDR1 is SGDLS and CDR2 is YYNGEE in the germline V gene. V was cut by 1 base and J by 5 bases, with 10 bases left in between. The CDR3 sequence is 14 residues long. The CDR3 sequence is CASSVLAANNEQFF. The CDR3 DNA sequence: TGTGCCAGCAGCGTATTGGCAGCCAACAATGAGCAGTTCTTC. Filled out from reference TRBV9 and TRBJ2-1, the complete variable domain reads DSGVTQTPKHLITATGQRVTLRCSPRSGDLSVYWYQQSLDQGLQFLIQYYNGEERAKGNILERFSAQQFPDLHSELNLSSLELGDSALYFCASSVLAANNEQFFGPGTRLTVL.

Remarks on this clone: A junction boundary mismatches the germline segment, possibly from a read error. This chain links TRBV7-2 with TRBJ1-2; possible D gene TRBD1, 6 bases. In germline, CDR1 is SGHTA, CDR2 FQGNSA. The CDR3 is 12 residues long. This CDR3 is CASSSGQRVPFF. In DNA, the CDR3 is TGTGCCAGCAGCTCCGGACAGAGGGTACCCTTCTTC.

This chain links TRBV18 with TRBJ2-3; TRBD2 agrees at 9 bases. Losses at the gene ends were 0 bases for V and 7 bases for J; bases not matched to a gene: 8. CDR1 and CDR2 (germline): KGHSH, LQKENI. The CDR3 extends over 16 amino acids. CDR3 residues: CASSPPGRGGPYTQYF. Written as DNA, the CDR3 is TGTGCCAGCTCACCACCGGGGCGGGGGGGCCCGTATACGCAGTATTTT.

The chain has TRBV7-3 and TRBJ2-2, with TRBD2 identical over 10 bases. Germline values: CDR1 SGHTA, CDR2 FQGTGA. V lost 3 bases and J lost 0; bases outside the gene matches: 10. The CDR3 is 19 residues long. In nucleotides, the CDR3 is TGTGCCAGCAGCTTGTATCCTAGCGGGAGCCCCACGAACACCGGGGAGCTGTTTTTT. Amino acid sequence: CASSLYPSGSPTNTGELFF.

The chain is built from TRBV2 and TRBJ2-5; no definite D call. CDR1 is SNHLY, CDR2 FYNNEI, per germline. Trimming removed 7 bases at V and 5 bases at J, with 8 bases between. The length of the CDR3 is 11 residues. CDR3: CASTPSETQYF. The CDR3 coding sequence is TGTGCCAGCACCCCGAGTGAGACCCAGTACTTC.

The chain has TRBV6-6 and TRBJ1-5; D is undetermined. This CDR3 spans 16 amino acids. Between the trimmed V and J ends, which lost 0 bases and 0 bases, there was a span of 9 bases. Germline V gene data show CDR1 as MNHNY and CDR2 as SVGAGI (reference sequence). The CDR3 coding sequence is TGTGCCAGCAGTTACTCGATCTGGAATAGCAATCAGCCCCAGCATTTT. Translated, it gives CASSYSIWNSNQPQHF.

The rearrangement uses TRBV6-5 and TRBJ2-5, with TRBD2 matching over 7 bases. The CDR3 extends over 12 amino acids. V dropped 4 bases and J dropped 4; count of bases not matched to a gene: 0. CDR1 is MNHEY and CDR2 is SVGAGI in the germline V gene. The CDR3 nucleotides are TGTGCCAGCAGTTCTAGCGGAGAGACCCAGTACTTC. Its protein is CASSSSGETQYF.

This chain connects TRBV7-2 to TRBJ2-1; 7 bases align to TRBD2. CDR3 length equals 14 residues. The germline V gene encodes CDR1 SGHTA and CDR2 FQGNSA. Germline trimming cut 4 bases from V and 2 bases from J; bases unmatched to any gene: 2. The CDR3: CASSSTSPYNEQFF. CDR3 nucleotides: TGTGCCAGCAGCTCGACTAGCCCCTACAATGAGCAGTTCTTC.

The chain recombines TRBV7-2 with TRBJ2-5; D is perhaps TRBD1 or TRBD2 (6 bases each). Germline V gene data show CDR1 as SGHTA and CDR2 as FQGNSA. The germline V and J ends were trimmed by 2 bases and 6 bases, with 16 bases remaining between them. The CDR3 is 15 amino acids. CDR3 DNA sequence: TGTGCCAGCAGCTTAAGAGGGGGAGGCGCTCAGACCCAGTACTTC. Its protein is CASSLRGGGAQTQYF.

This clone has more than one count but fewer than ten. The rearrangement links TRBV4-1 to TRBJ2-7; TRBD2 aligns across 12 bases. Germline assignment: CDR1 MGHRA and CDR2 YSYEKL. This CDR3 contains 15 residues. Germline trimming cut 6 bases from V and 5 bases from J; bases unmatched to any gene: 8. The CDR3 is CASRPGLAGRNEQYF. In nucleotides, the CDR3 is TGCGCCAGCAGACCCGGACTAGCGGGACGGAACGAGCAGTACTTC.

This clone was counted only a few times. The chain has TRBV24-1 and TRBJ2-1; 8 nucleotides line up with TRBD2. Germline values: CDR1 KGHDR, CDR2 SFDVKD. The CDR3 has 16 amino acids. The V segment lost 3 bases and the J segment 4 bases; nucleotides outside the gene matches: 7. The CDR3 loop reads CATSDLTSESYNEQFF. For the CDR3, the DNA is TGTGCCACCAGTGATCTGACTAGCGAATCGTACAATGAGCAGTTCTTC.

The J gene is TRBJ1-3, the V gene TRBV9; a possible D gene is TRBD1 (6 bases). Per germline, CDR1 SGDLS and CDR2 YYNGEE. This CDR3 spans 16 amino acids. V lost 0 bases to trimming and J lost 3 bases, with 13 bases between them. CDR3 in amino acids: CASSVGGRGFGNTIYF. The CDR3 coding sequence is TGTGCCAGCAGCGTAGGGGGCAGGGGATTTGGAAACACCATATATTTT.

The chain recombines TRBV7-9 with TRBJ1-2, with D tentatively TRBD1 (6 bases). CDR1 is SEHNR and CDR2 is FQNEAQ in the germline V gene (reference sequence). This CDR3 contains 16 residues. Trimming cost V 4 bases and J 4 bases, with 19 bases left between them. The CDR3 sequence is CASSSPIQGPVYGYTF. CDR3 DNA sequence: TGTGCCAGCAGCTCCCCTATCCAGGGGCCGGTCTATGGCTACACCTTC.

This chain uses TRBV2 with TRBJ2-7; 13 nucleotides align to TRBD2. This CDR3 is built from 15 residues. Germline CDR1 and CDR2: SNHLY and FYNNEI. V lost 1 base, J lost 6 bases, and 3 bases stayed unmatched. The CDR3 sequence: CASSEVTSGGIEQYF. The DNA for the CDR3 is TGTGCCAGCAGTGAAGTGACTAGCGGGGGGATCGAGCAGTACTTC.

The rearrangement links TRBV5-8 to TRBJ2-5; the D gene is possibly TRBD1 (5 bases). The V end was cut by 1 base, the J end by 1 base, with 5 bases between. The length of the CDR3 is 13 residues. Germline V gene data show CDR1 as SGHTS and CDR2 as YDEGEE. This CDR3 is CASSLRGQETQYF. The DNA of the CDR3 is TGTGCCAGCAGCTTGAGGGGCCAAGAGACCCAGTACTTC.

The rearrangement links TRBV2 to TRBJ1-1, with 10 bases identical to TRBD1. The CDR3 is made up of 16 amino acids. V shed 3 bases and J 6 bases; nucleotides not matched to a gene: 10. Germline-derived CDR1 and CDR2 are SNHLY and FYNNEI. CDR3 coding DNA: TGTGCCAGCAGTGATGGGACAGGGGTGGTTCGCGCTGAAGCTTTCTTT. Its protein is CASSDGTGVVRAEAFF.

The chain has TRBV15 and TRBJ2-3; 8 bases fit TRBD1. Trimming removed 4 bases from V and 3 bases from J; junction bases left unmatched: 12. This CDR3 spans 17 amino acids. Germline V gene data show CDR1 as LNHNV and CDR2 as YYDKDF (reference sequence). The CDR3 sequence: CATSTLLGTGLTDTQYF. The CDR3 DNA is TGTGCCACCAGCACATTGCTCGGGACAGGTCTTACAGATACGCAGTATTTT. Filled out from reference TRBV15 and TRBJ2-3, the complete variable domain reads DAMVIQNPRYQVTQFGKPVTLSCSQTLNHNVMYWYQQKSSQAPKLLFHYYDKDFNNEADTPDNFQSRRPNTSFCFLDIRSPGLGDTAMYLCATSTLLGTGLTDTQYFGPGTRLTVL.

J is TRBJ2-7 and V is TRBV5-5; 7 nucleotides match TRBD2. With V trimmed by 3 bases and J by 2 bases, 11 bases remained unmatched. This CDR3 spans 16 amino acids. Germline V gene data show CDR1 as SGHKS and CDR2 as YYEKEE (reference sequence). The CDR3 sequence: CASSWAWEGRPYEQYF. The CDR3 DNA follows: TGTGCCAGCAGCTGGGCGTGGGAGGGTCGGCCCTACGAGCAGTACTTC. Combining the CDR3 with reference TRBV5-5 and TRBJ2-7 gives the whole variable domain DAGVTQSPTHLIKTRGQQVTLRCSPISGHKSVSWYQQVLGQGPQFIFQYYEKEERGRGNFPDRFSARQFPNYSSELNVNALLLGDSALYLCASSWAWEGRPYEQYFGPGTRLTVT.